These 17 T cell receptor beta chains share one sample of origin, sequenced in a study of blood T cell repertoires in COVID-19. TCRdb's table, derived via immunoSEQ multiplex PCR, lists solely in-frame clones and lacks some. The data hold approximately 150,000 clones, with 80% to 90% observed a single time. The specimen was peripheral blood. The receptors derive from a woman aged 70-85 years who had recovered from COVID-19.

This chain connects TRBV18 to TRBJ2-1; 10 bases are shared with TRBD2. Germline loops: CDR1 KGHSH, CDR2 LQKENI. This CDR3 is built from 15 residues. With V trimmed by 3 bases and J by 5 bases, 4 bases remained unmatched. DNA of the CDR3: TGTGCCAGCTCACCCTCAGCGGGGGGGAACAATGAGCAGTTCTTC. Its protein is CASSPSAGGNNEQFF. Together with reference TRBV18 and TRBJ2-1, the CDR3 gives the full variable domain: NAGVMQNPRHLVRRRGQEARLRCSPMKGHSHVYWYRQLPEEGLKFMVYLQKENIIDESGMPKERFSAEFPKEGPSILRIQQVVRGDSAAYFCASSPSAGGNNEQFFGPGTRLTVL.

The chain carries TRBV6-5 and TRBJ2-7; 8 bases fit TRBD1. J lost 4 bases, V lost 9 bases, and 2 bases had no gene match. This CDR3 is built from 11 residues. The germline V gene encodes CDR1 MNHEY and CDR2 SVGAGI. The CDR3 DNA reads TGTGCCAGTCGACAGGGGTACGAGCAGTACTTC. Protein sequence: CASRQGYEQYF.

The chain links TRBV6-5 to TRBJ2-7, with 7 bases that match TRBD1. J was trimmed by 1 base and V by 5 bases; bases with no gene match: 2. Germline CDR1 reads MNHEY; CDR2 reads SVGAGI. This CDR3 region has 13 residues. The CDR3 loop is CASSKGQSYEQYF. The CDR3 DNA is TGTGCCAGCAGTAAGGGACAGTCCTACGAGCAGTACTTC.

The J gene is TRBJ1-1, the V gene TRBV9; TRBD1 might be the D (6 bases). The CDR3 has 14 amino acids. CDR1 is SGDLS, CDR2 YYNGEE, per germline. The V and J ends lost 2 bases and 1 base respectively, with 9 bases between them. The CDR3 here is CASSVWGQNTEAFF. The CDR3 DNA reads as TGTGCCAGCAGCGTTTGGGGGCAGAACACTGAAGCTTTCTTT.

This clone has only a few counts. This chain connects TRBV5-1 to TRBJ1-1; 7 bases are shared with TRBD1. Germline CDR1 and CDR2: SGHRS and YFSETQ. CDR3 length equals 15 residues. Trimming took 4 bases from V and 4 from J; bases not matched to a gene: 10. This chain's CDR3 is CASSPGQPGFTEAFF. For the CDR3, the DNA is TGCGCCAGCAGCCCGGGACAGCCCGGGTTCACTGAAGCTTTCTTT.

In this sample, this clone turned up a few times. The chain joins TRBV18 to TRBJ1-2; no firm D call. The germline V gene encodes CDR1 KGHSH and CDR2 LQKENI. The CDR3 runs to 15 residues. Trimming left V 4 bases short and J 4 bases short, with 16 bases between. CDR3 DNA: TGTGCCAGCTCACAGGAGGGCAGGCCCCTCTATGGCTACACCTTC. Translation: CASSQEGRPLYGYTF.

This clone occurred a few times. The chain is built from TRBV11-1 and TRBJ1-6; a weak D match, TRBD1 (5 bases). CDR1 and CDR2 from the germline V gene are SGHAT and FQDESV (reference sequence). Trimming removed 6 bases at V and 10 bases at J, with 16 bases between. CDR3 length: 14 residues. The CDR3 loop is CASSQTAGRSPLHF. In DNA form, the CDR3 reads TGTGCCAGCAGTCAGACAGCTGGGCGGTCACCCCTCCACTTT.

The gene calls are TRBV7-9 and TRBJ1-2; D ambiguous. This CDR3 has 11 amino acids. V lost 8 bases and J 7 bases, leaving 11 bases between the germline ends. Germline V gene sequence: CDR1 SEHNR, CDR2 FQNEAQ (reference sequence). This CDR3 reads CASGKEGGYTF. The CDR3 coding sequence is TGTGCCAGCGGAAAAGAGGGTGGCTACACCTTC.

The chain combines TRBV6-6 with TRBJ1-2; 9 nucleotides align to TRBD1. Germline V gives CDR1 MNHNY, CDR2 SVGAGI (reference sequence). The ends lost 6 bases at V and 7 bases at J; junction bases unmatched: 15. The CDR3 is 16 residues long. The CDR3 DNA follows: TGTGCCAGCAGGACACCGGGACAGGGTGGGGTAGGTGGCTACACCTTC. Translation gives CASRTPGQGGVGGYTF.

The chain couples TRBV6-5 to TRBJ1-4, with TRBD1 identical over 9 bases. CDR1 is MNHEY, CDR2 SVGAGI, per germline. The V segment lost 11 bases and the J segment 8 bases; nucleotides outside the gene matches: 9. The length of the CDR3 is 13 residues. The CDR3 DNA is TGTGCCGCAAACAGGGGGCTTCGAGAAAAACTGTTTTTT. It specifies CAANRGLREKLFF.

The gene calls are TRBV6-2 or TRBV6-3 and TRBJ2-1, with D tentatively TRBD2 (5 bases). V lost 6 bases, J lost 8 bases, and 20 bases lay in between. The CDR3 consists of 15 residues. Germline CDR1 is MNHEY and CDR2 is SVGEGT. The CDR3 DNA follows: TGTGCCAGCAGCCCCGCTAGCTCCCCTAGGGATGAGCAGTTCTTC. Translation: CASSPASSPRDEQFF.

CDR3 coding DNA: TGTGCCACCGGGGGGGGTTCAGATACGCAGTATTTT. Its translation: CATGGGSDTQYF. This sequence joins TRBV19 and TRBJ2-3; TRBD2 aligns across 8 bases. This CDR3 region has 12 residues. CDR1 and CDR2 from the germline V gene are LNHDA and SQIVND (reference sequence). V lost 10 bases, J lost 4 bases, and 4 bases stayed unmatched.

The V gene is TRBV5-4, the J gene TRBJ1-2; 8 positions agree with TRBD1. The CDR3 is made up of 15 amino acids. With V trimmed by 4 bases and J by 8 bases, 13 bases remained unmatched. Germline CDR1 is SGHNT and CDR2 is YYREEE (reference sequence). The DNA of the CDR3 is TGTGCCAGCAGCAGGGGGACAGGTACCGACGGGGGCTACACCTTC. It is translated as CASSRGTGTDGGYTF.

The V call is TRBV9, the J call TRBJ2-5; 8 bases line up with TRBD2. The CDR3 has 16 amino acids. With V trimmed by 4 bases and J by 1 base, 9 bases remained unmatched. Germline loops: CDR1 SGDLS, CDR2 YYNGEE. The CDR3 DNA is TGTGCCAGCAGCACCCGGGGTAGCGGGACCCAAGAGACCCAGTACTTC. Translation gives CASSTRGSGTQETQYF. The full variable domain, rest sourced from reference TRBV9 and TRBJ2-5, is DSGVTQTPKHLITATGQRVTLRCSPRSGDLSVYWYQQSLDQGLQFLIQYYNGEERAKGNILERFSAQQFPDLHSELNLSSLELGDSALYFCASSTRGSGTQETQYFGPGTRLLVL.

The V and J genes are TRBV7-3 and TRBJ2-3, with 10 bases lining up with TRBD2. The CDR3 is 15 residues long. With 5 bases clipped from V and 4 bases from J, the junction kept 6 bases outside the gene matches. The germline CDR1 and CDR2 sequences are SGHTA and FQGTGA. The CDR3 reads CASSDLLAGADTQYF. The CDR3 nucleotides read TGTGCCAGCAGCGACCTCCTAGCGGGGGCAGATACGCAGTATTTT. The whole variable domain, filled in from reference TRBV7-3 and TRBJ2-3, reads GAGVSQTPSNKVTEKGKYVELRCDPISGHTALYWYRQSLGQGPEFLIYFQGTGAADDSGLPNDRFFAVRPEGSVSTLKIQRTERGDSAVYLCASSDLLAGADTQYFGPGTRLTVL.

The genes are TRBV7-9 and TRBJ1-2, with D perhaps TRBD1 (5 bases). The CDR3 totals 13 residues. Trimming shortened V by 5 bases and J by 4 bases, and 11 bases separated the two germline ends. Germline CDR1 and CDR2: SEHNR and FQNEAQ (reference sequence). CDR3 sequence: CASSADSLYGYTF. In nucleotides, the CDR3 is TGTGCCAGCAGCGCCGACAGCCTCTATGGCTACACCTTC.

The gene calls are TRBV18 and TRBJ1-3, with 7 bases that match TRBD1. Germline V gene sequence: CDR1 KGHSH, CDR2 LQKENI. The J segment lost 0 bases and the V segment lost 6 bases, leaving 5 bases of the junction unmatched. The CDR3 totals 15 residues. The CDR3 is CASSRQGHSGNTIYF. In nucleotides, the CDR3 is TGTGCCAGCTCGCGACAGGGCCACTCTGGAAACACCATATATTTT. Full variable domain (missing parts from reference TRBV18 and TRBJ1-3): NAGVMQNPRHLVRRRGQEARLRCSPMKGHSHVYWYRQLPEEGLKFMVYLQKENIIDESGMPKERFSAEFPKEGPSILRIQQVVRGDSAAYFCASSRQGHSGNTIYFGEGSWLTVV.